Presented here are 24 T cell receptor beta chains from one specimen sequenced in a study of blood T cell repertoires in COVID-19. Here immunoSEQ multiplex PCR was the method, and the copy in TCRdb shows in-frame clones only, minus some. Altogether about 390,000 clones are present, more than 70% being singletons, with the ten largest covering 2% to 2.5%. The sequenced sample consisted of peripheral blood. The receptors stem from a woman aged 60-70 years with COVID-19, enrolled during active disease.

The rearrangement links TRBV28 to TRBJ2-7, with a possible D match to TRBD2 (5 bases). The CDR3 is 12 residues long. Germline V gene sequence: CDR1 MDHEN, CDR2 SYDVKM. V dropped 7 bases and J dropped 0 bases, with 7 bases sitting between them. The CDR3 here is CASKTSSYEQYF. The CDR3 bases are TGTGCCAGCAAAACTAGCTCCTACGAGCAGTACTTC. Full variable domain (missing parts from reference TRBV28 and TRBJ2-7): DVKVTQSSRYLVKRTGEKVFLECVQDMDHENMFWYRQDPGLGLRLIYFSYDVKMKEKGDIPEGYSVSREKKERFSLILESASTNQTSMYLCASKTSSYEQYFGPGTRLTVT.

Remarks on this clone: Relative to the germline gene, one junction end is altered; a read error may explain this. The chain recombines TRBV7-7 with TRBJ2-6, with no clear D. The CDR3 is 15 residues long. Germline V lookup: CDR1 SSHAT, CDR2 FNYEAQ (reference sequence). CDR3 loop: CASSSGSSGANVLTF. The DNA for the CDR3 is TGTGCTAGCAGCTCGGGTAGCTCTGGGGCCAACGTCCTGACTTTC.

V usage is TRBV28 and J usage is TRBJ2-7; 13 bases align to TRBD2. The CDR3 has 19 amino acids. V dropped 5 bases and J dropped 3; count of bases not matched to a gene: 16. CDR1 is MDHEN, CDR2 SYDVKM, per germline. The CDR3 spells CASSLPPRLAGGGIYEQYF. The CDR3, as DNA: TGTGCCAGCAGTCTACCCCCTCGACTAGCGGGGGGCGGTATCTACGAGCAGTACTTC. The variable domain in full, with the rest retrieved from reference TRBV28 and TRBJ2-7, is DVKVTQSSRYLVKRTGEKVFLECVQDMDHENMFWYRQDPGLGLRLIYFSYDVKMKEKGDIPEGYSVSREKKERFSLILESASTNQTSMYLCASSLPPRLAGGGIYEQYFGPGTRLTVT.

The genes are TRBV11-3 and TRBJ1-1; unclear D gene. V lost 0 bases and J lost 1, with 6 bases in between. Germline CDR1 and CDR2: SGHNT and YENEEA. The CDR3 extends over 14 amino acids. The CDR3 bases are TGTGCCAGCAGCTTAGATTCAGGGAACACTGAAGCTTTCTTT. This sequence encodes CASSLDSGNTEAFF.

About this clone: Different DNA sequences within this sample yield the same CDR3. The chain joins TRBV18 to TRBJ2-5; possible D gene TRBD2, 6 bases. CDR1 and CDR2 (germline): KGHSH, LQKENI. Trimming shortened V by 6 bases and J by 3 bases, and 11 bases separated the two germline ends. The CDR3 has 13 amino acids. The CDR3 sequence is CASSRGREETQYF. CDR3 in DNA: TGTGCCAGCTCGCGGGGCAGGGAAGAGACCCAGTACTTC. Using reference TRBV18 and TRBJ2-5 for the parts outside the CDR3, the full variable domain is NAGVMQNPRHLVRRRGQEARLRCSPMKGHSHVYWYRQLPEEGLKFMVYLQKENIIDESGMPKERFSAEFPKEGPSILRIQQVVRGDSAAYFCASSRGREETQYFGPGTRLLVL.

The chain combines TRBV27 with TRBJ2-2, with a tentative D call TRBD2 (6 bases). The CDR3 length is 17 residues. The V gene lost 5 bases and the J gene lost 4 bases, with 20 bases spanning the gap. Germline V CDR1 and CDR2: MNHEY, SMNVEV (reference sequence). The CDR3 is CASSPISLAGLTGELFF. The DNA for the CDR3 is TGTGCCAGCAGTCCCATATCACTGGCGGGGCTCACCGGGGAGCTGTTTTTT.

This clone has only one observation. The chain has TRBV9 and TRBJ2-2; D might be TRBD2 (6 bases). Per germline, CDR1 SGDLS and CDR2 YYNGEE. With 0 bases removed from V and 6 bases from J, the gap between germline ends came to 15 bases. CDR3 size: 16 residues. This CDR3 is CASSVGFLSGAGELFF. CDR3 nucleotides: TGTGCCAGCAGCGTAGGCTTTCTTTCGGGGGCCGGGGAGCTGTTTTTT.

In nucleotides, the CDR3 is TGTGCCAGCAGCACCGACAGGGCCTGGGGCTACACCTTC. Protein product: CASSTDRAWGYTF. The rearrangement joins TRBV21-1 to TRBJ1-2; the table's D gene call, TRBD1, was not cross checked with the DNA. TRBV21-1 corresponds to a pseudogene. CDR3 length: 13 amino acids.

This rearrangement joins TRBV7-3 to TRBJ2-1, with TRBD2 identical over 11 bases. Germline V gene lookup returns CDR1 SGHTA and CDR2 FQGTGA. V gave up 4 bases and J gave up 9 bases; unmatched junction bases: 2. This CDR3 has 13 amino acids. CDR3 nucleotide sequence: TGTGCCAGCAGCTCCACTAGCGGGGGTGAGCAGTTCTTC. Its translation: CASSSTSGGEQFF. Using reference TRBV7-3 and TRBJ2-1 for the parts outside the CDR3, the full variable domain is GAGVSQTPSNKVTEKGKYVELRCDPISGHTALYWYRQSLGQGPEFLIYFQGTGAADDSGLPNDRFFAVRPEGSVSTLKIQRTERGDSAVYLCASSSTSGGEQFFGPGTRLTVL.

This chain links TRBV7-6 with TRBJ1-5; no clear D gene. Germline V gene sequence: CDR1 SGHVS, CDR2 FNYEAQ. This CDR3 spans 15 amino acids. V lost 0 bases and J lost 5, with 11 bases in between. CDR3 sequence: CASSLAQGRHQPQHF. In nucleotides, the CDR3 is TGTGCCAGCAGCTTAGCGCAAGGGAGGCATCAGCCCCAGCATTTT. The full variable domain, rest sourced from reference TRBV7-6 and TRBJ1-5, is GAGVSQSPRYKVTKRGQDVALRCDPISGHVSLYWYRQALGQGPEFLTYFNYEAQQDKSGLPNDRFSAERPEGSISTLTIQRTEQRDSAMYRCASSLAQGRHQPQHFGDGTRLSIL.

The gene calls are TRBV5-6 and TRBJ1-3, with a weak D call TRBD1 (6 bases). Per the germline V gene, CDR1 is SGHDT and CDR2 is YYEEEE. V was trimmed by 4 bases and J by 0 bases, leaving 14 bases between them. There are 16 residues in the CDR3. The CDR3 sequence: CASSLWGRASGNTIYF. CDR3 nucleotide sequence: TGTGCCAGCAGCCTCTGGGGGCGAGCCTCTGGAAACACCATATATTTT.

V is TRBV2 and J is TRBJ1-1; D not certain. Trimming pared 6 bases from V and 0 bases from J, leaving 11 bases between. Germline loops: CDR1 SNHLY, CDR2 FYNNEI. This CDR3 is built from 14 residues. The CDR3 spells CASSLGRVNTEAFF. The DNA for the CDR3 is TGTGCCAGCAGCCTCGGGCGGGTGAACACTGAAGCTTTCTTT.

The chain couples TRBV5-1 to TRBJ1-2; tentatively, D is TRBD1 (6 bases). The CDR3 runs 14 residues. Germline assignment: CDR1 SGHRS and CDR2 YFSETQ. V lost 4 bases and J lost 3, with 13 bases in between. DNA of the CDR3: TGCGCCAGCAGCATCACAGGGTTGGACTATGGCTACACCTTC. Translating it yields CASSITGLDYGYTF.

The chain uses TRBV6-5 and TRBJ2-2, with TRBD1 matching 8 bases. The V gene's germline CDR1 is MNHEY and CDR2 SVGAGI. The CDR3 is 14 amino acids. Losses at the gene ends were 4 bases for V and 8 bases for J; bases not matched to a gene: 6. The CDR3 reads CASSSDWTGGELFF. In nucleotides, the CDR3 is TGTGCCAGCAGTTCAGACTGGACAGGGGGGGAGCTGTTTTTT.

Points on this clone: Within the sample, other DNA sequences also encode this same CDR3. The chain employs TRBV7-2 and TRBJ2-7, with 8 bases lining up with TRBD1. The CDR3 is 15 residues long. The germline V gene has CDR1 SGHTA and CDR2 FQGNSA. Unmatched junction bases numbered 5, after V lost 1 base and J lost 3 bases. The CDR3 DNA reads as TGTGCCAGCAGCTTAGGCGGCACAGGGGGCTACGAGCAGTACTTC. Amino acid sequence: CASSLGGTGGYEQYF.

The chain joins TRBV27 to TRBJ2-2; the D gene is possibly TRBD1 (6 bases). V was trimmed by 7 bases and J by 1 base, leaving 16 bases between them. This CDR3 is built from 16 residues. Germline values: CDR1 MNHEY, CDR2 SMNVEV (reference sequence). The CDR3 DNA reads TGTGCCAGCACTTCTCGGGACACCTTGAACACCGGGGAGCTGTTTTTT. Amino acids: CASTSRDTLNTGELFF.

Comment on this clone: Other nucleotide sequences from this sample produce the same CDR3. The chain employs TRBV28 and TRBJ1-1; D remains ambiguous. CDR3 size: 11 residues. The V gene's germline CDR1 is MDHEN and CDR2 SYDVKM. V was shortened by 3 bases and J by 5 bases, with 4 bases between the two germline ends. The CDR3 DNA reads TGTGCCAGCAGTTTCTCGACTGAAGCTTTCTTT. Translated, it gives CASSFSTEAFF.

The genes are TRBV25-1 and TRBJ1-6; D might be TRBD1 (6 bases). V lost 2 bases and J 5 bases, leaving 10 bases between the germline ends. The germline V gene encodes CDR1 MGHDK and CDR2 SYGVNS. The CDR3 has 15 residues. The CDR3 here is CASSERQGNNSPLHF. The CDR3 DNA reads TGTGCCAGCAGTGAACGTCAGGGGAATAATTCACCCCTCCACTTT.

V and J are TRBV7-3 and TRBJ2-5; 9 nucleotides agree with TRBD2. V dropped 5 bases and J dropped 1; count of bases not matched to a gene: 8. CDR3 length equals 16 residues. Germline assignment: CDR1 SGHTA and CDR2 FQGTGA. The CDR3 bases are TGTGCCAGCAGCCAAGGCCAGCGGGGGGTCCAAGAGACCCAGTACTTC. It codes for CASSQGQRGVQETQYF.

The chain couples TRBV3-1 (or the pseudogene TRBV3-2) to TRBJ1-1; D unresolved. This CDR3 is built from 14 residues. Trimming took 5 bases from V and 1 from J, leaving 11 bases between them. Germline V gene data show CDR1 as LGHDT and CDR2 as YNNKEL (reference sequence). DNA of the CDR3: TGTGCCAGCAGCGGGAGTTGGTCGAACACTGAAGCTTTCTTT. Residues: CASSGSWSNTEAFF.

The CDR3, as DNA: TGCGCCAGCAGCCAAGAATTAGGACTAGTCGGGATTCAGTACTTC. It codes for CASSQELGLVGIQYF. V and J are TRBV4-1 and TRBJ2-4, with 7 bases fitting TRBD2. The J segment lost 10 bases and the V segment lost 0 bases, leaving 9 bases of the junction unmatched. The CDR3 loop spans 15 amino acids. Germline values: CDR1 MGHRA, CDR2 YSYEKL.

The CDR3 loop is CAIAYRASTDTQYF. CDR3 coding DNA: TGTGCCATCGCCTACAGGGCTAGCACAGATACGCAGTATTTT. The gene calls are TRBV10-3 and TRBJ2-3; possibly TRBD1 for D (6 bases). Trimming left V 8 bases short and J 0 bases short, with 12 bases between. CDR3 length equals 14 residues. Looked up from germline, CDR1 is ENHRY and CDR2 is SYGVKD.

This rearrangement joins TRBV5-1 to TRBJ1-2, with a weak D call TRBD1 (5 bases). Germline lookup yields CDR1 SGHRS and CDR2 YFSETQ. CDR3 length: 13 residues. V lost 4 bases and J lost 5, with 12 bases in between. The CDR3 sequence: CASSTTGKYGYTF. The CDR3 DNA sequence: TGCGCCAGCAGCACCACAGGAAAATATGGCTACACCTTC.

This clone was observed once. Here the CDR3 reads CASSDSYSNQPQHF. CDR3 in DNA: TGTGCCAGCAGTGACTCTTATAGCAATCAGCCCCAGCATTTT. The rearrangement joins TRBV25-1 to TRBJ1-5; no clear D gene. The V gene's germline CDR1 is MGHDK and CDR2 SYGVNS. Trimming left V 3 bases short and J 0 bases short, with 6 bases between. CDR3 size: 14 residues.